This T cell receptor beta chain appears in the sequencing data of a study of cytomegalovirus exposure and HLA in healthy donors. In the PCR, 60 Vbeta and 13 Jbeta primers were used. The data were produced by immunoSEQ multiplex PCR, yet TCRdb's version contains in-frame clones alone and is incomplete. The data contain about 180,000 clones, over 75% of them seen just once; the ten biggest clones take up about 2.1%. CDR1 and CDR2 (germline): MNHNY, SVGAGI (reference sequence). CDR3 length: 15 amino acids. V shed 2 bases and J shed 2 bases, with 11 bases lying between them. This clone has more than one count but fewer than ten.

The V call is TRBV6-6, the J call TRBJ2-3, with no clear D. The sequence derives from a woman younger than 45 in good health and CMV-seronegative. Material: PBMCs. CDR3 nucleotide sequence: TGTGCCAGCAGTTACGGCGGCCCCCTCACAGATACGCAGTATTTT. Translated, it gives CASSYGGPLTDTQYF.